This entry lists 2 T cell receptor beta chains sequenced from one sample in a study of shared clonotypes between healthy human individuals. Produced via immunoSEQ multiplex PCR; TCRdb's table is partial and in-frame only. The sample includes 530,000 or so clones, around 79% seen only once; the top ten take approximately 12%. The sample taken for sequencing was PBMCs. The receptors stem from a woman aged 40-49 years in good health. Some clones in this sample may be carry-over from other donors' samples.

The chain carries TRBV10-2 and TRBJ2-3; 8 nucleotides align to TRBD1. The CDR3 has 15 residues. V gave up 6 bases and J gave up 0 bases; unmatched junction bases: 5. Germline V CDR1 and CDR2: WSHSY, SAAADI. This CDR3 is CASSDRDRSTDTQYF. The CDR3 DNA follows: TGCGCCAGCAGCGACCGGGACAGGAGCACAGATACGCAGTATTTT.

J is TRBJ2-1 and V is TRBV6-5; 9 bases are shared with TRBD2. The length of the CDR3 is 15 residues. After removal of 6 bases from V and 8 bases from J, the junction contained 11 bases not matched to a gene. CDR1 MNHEY and CDR2 SVGAGI come from the germline V gene. CDR3 loop: CASRAGTSIFDEQFF. In DNA form, the CDR3 reads TGTGCCAGCAGGGCCGGGACTAGCATATTCGATGAGCAGTTCTTC.